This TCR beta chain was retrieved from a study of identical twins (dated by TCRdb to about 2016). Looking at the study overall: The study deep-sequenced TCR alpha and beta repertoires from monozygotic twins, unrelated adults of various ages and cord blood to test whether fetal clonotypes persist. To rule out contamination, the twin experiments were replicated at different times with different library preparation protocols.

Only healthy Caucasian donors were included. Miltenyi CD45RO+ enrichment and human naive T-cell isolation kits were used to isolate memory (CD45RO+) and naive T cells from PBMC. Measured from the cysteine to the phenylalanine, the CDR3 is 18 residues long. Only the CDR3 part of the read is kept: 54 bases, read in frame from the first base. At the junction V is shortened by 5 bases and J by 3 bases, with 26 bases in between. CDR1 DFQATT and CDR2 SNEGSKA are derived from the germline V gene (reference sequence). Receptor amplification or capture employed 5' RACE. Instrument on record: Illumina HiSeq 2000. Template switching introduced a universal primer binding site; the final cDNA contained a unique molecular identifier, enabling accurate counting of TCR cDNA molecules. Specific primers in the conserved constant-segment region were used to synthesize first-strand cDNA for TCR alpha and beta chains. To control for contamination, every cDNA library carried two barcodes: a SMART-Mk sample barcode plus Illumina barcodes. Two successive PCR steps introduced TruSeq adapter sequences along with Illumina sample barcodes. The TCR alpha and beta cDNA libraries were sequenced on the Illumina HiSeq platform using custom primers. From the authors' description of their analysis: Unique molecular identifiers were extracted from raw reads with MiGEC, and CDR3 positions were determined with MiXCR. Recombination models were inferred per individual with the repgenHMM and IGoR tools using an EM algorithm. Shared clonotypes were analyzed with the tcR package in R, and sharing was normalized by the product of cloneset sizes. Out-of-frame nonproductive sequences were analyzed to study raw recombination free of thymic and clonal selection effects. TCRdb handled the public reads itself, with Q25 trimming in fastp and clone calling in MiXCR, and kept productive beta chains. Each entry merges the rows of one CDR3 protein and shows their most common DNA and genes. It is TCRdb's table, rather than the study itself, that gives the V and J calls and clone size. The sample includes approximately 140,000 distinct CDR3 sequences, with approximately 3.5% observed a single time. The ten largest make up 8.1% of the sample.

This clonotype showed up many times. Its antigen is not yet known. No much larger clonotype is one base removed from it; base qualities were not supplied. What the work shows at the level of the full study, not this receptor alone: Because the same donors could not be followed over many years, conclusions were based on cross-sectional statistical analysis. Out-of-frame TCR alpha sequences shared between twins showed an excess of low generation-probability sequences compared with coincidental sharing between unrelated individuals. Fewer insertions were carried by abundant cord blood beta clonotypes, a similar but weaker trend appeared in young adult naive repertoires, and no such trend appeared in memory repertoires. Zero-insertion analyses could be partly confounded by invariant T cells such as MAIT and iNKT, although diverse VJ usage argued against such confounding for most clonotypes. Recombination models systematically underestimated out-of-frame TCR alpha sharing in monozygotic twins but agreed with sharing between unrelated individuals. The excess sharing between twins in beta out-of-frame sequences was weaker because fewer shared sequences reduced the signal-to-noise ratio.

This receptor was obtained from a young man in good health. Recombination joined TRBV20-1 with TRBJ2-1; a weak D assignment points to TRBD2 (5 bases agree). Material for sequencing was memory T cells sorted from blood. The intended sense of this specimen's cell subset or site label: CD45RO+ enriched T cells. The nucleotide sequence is TGCAGTGCTCTACCTGCCTTAGGGAGTCTGTGGGTCTACAATGAGCAGTTCTTC. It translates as CSALPALGSLWVYNEQFF.